This passage covers 17 T cell receptor beta chains from one sample sequenced in a study of T cells in localized non-small cell lung cancer. The assay was immunoSEQ multiplex PCR, and TCRdb's table has in-frame clones only and misses some. Of 25,000 to 40,000 clones in the sample, around three quarters are singletons; the top ten hold roughly 15%. The sample consisted of peripheral blood, taken before any cancer treatment. All receptors derive from a male donor older than 55 with stage III squamous cell lung carcinoma.

This chain connects TRBV6-6 to TRBJ2-5, with no clear D. The V gene lost 5 bases and the J gene lost 4 bases, with 11 bases spanning the gap. CDR1 MNHNY and CDR2 SVGAGI come from the germline V gene (reference sequence). This CDR3 has 13 amino acids. CDR3 loop: CASSPVAPETQYF. CDR3 in DNA: TGTGCCAGCAGTCCAGTGGCCCCAGAGACCCAGTACTTC.

This clone was detected a few times. This chain joins TRBV27 and TRBJ2-5; the D is unclear. This CDR3 comprises 14 residues. The germline V gene encodes CDR1 MNHEY and CDR2 SMNVEV (reference sequence). Trimming shortened V by 5 bases and J by 5 bases, and 15 bases separated the two germline ends. CDR3 in DNA: TGTGCCAGCAGTCATAAGTCTTCGGGCGAGACCCAGTACTTC. Protein sequence: CASSHKSSGETQYF.

The gene calls are TRBV6-6 and TRBJ1-5; 9 bases align to TRBD1. Unmatched junction bases numbered 2, after V lost 2 bases and J lost 0 bases. The germline V gene has CDR1 MNHNY and CDR2 SVGAGI (reference sequence). The CDR3 sequence is 16 residues long. CDR3 in amino acids: CASSYTGGYSNQPQHF. CDR3 DNA sequence: TGTGCCAGCAGTTACACAGGGGGCTATAGCAATCAGCCCCAGCATTTT.

This clone came up a few times. The V gene is TRBV19, the J gene TRBJ1-5, with a weak D call TRBD1 (5 bases). The V end was cut by 3 bases, the J end by 3 bases, with 12 bases between. CDR3 length: 15 amino acids. Germline loops: CDR1 LNHDA, CDR2 SQIVND (reference sequence). The CDR3 coding sequence is TGTGCCAGTAGTATTGGCTGGGACTACAATCAGCCCCAGCATTTT. The encoded protein is CASSIGWDYNQPQHF.

The rearrangement uses TRBV11-2 and TRBJ1-3; D is unresolved. Germline V gene lookup returns CDR1 SGHAT and CDR2 FQNNGV. V lost 1 base, J lost 0 bases, and 7 bases lay in between. The CDR3 covers 15 residues. Here the CDR3 reads CASSLVQSSGNTIYF. The DNA for the CDR3 is TGTGCCAGCAGCTTAGTGCAGAGCTCTGGAAACACCATATATTTT.

This rearrangement joins TRBV5-1 to TRBJ1-1; the D is unclear. Germline CDR1 is SGHRS and CDR2 is YFSETQ. The V and J ends lost 6 bases and 0 bases respectively, with 9 bases between them. The CDR3 is 13 residues long. CDR3 protein: CASKELMNTEAFF. The CDR3 DNA follows: TGCGCCAGCAAGGAACTCATGAACACTGAAGCTTTCTTT.

The chain joins TRBV28 to TRBJ2-2, with 7 bases identical to TRBD2. Germline V gene sequence: CDR1 MDHEN, CDR2 SYDVKM. The CDR3 extends over 16 amino acids. V was clipped by 6 bases and J by 6 bases; unmatched bases: 13. In DNA form, the CDR3 reads TGTGCCAGCAGGGGGGGGGTCAGACTCGCCCCCGGGGAGCTGTTTTTT. Protein product: CASRGGVRLAPGELFF.

The chain carries TRBV29-1 and TRBJ1-1; D unclear. Germline loops: CDR1 SQVTM, CDR2 ANQGSEA. CDR3 length equals 11 residues. V shed 7 bases and J shed 1 base, with 7 bases lying between them. The DNA for the CDR3 is TGCAGCGCTTACAAGAACACTGAAGCTTTCTTT. It translates to CSAYKNTEAFF.

The chain recombines TRBV6-1 with TRBJ2-7, with a possible D match to TRBD2 (6 bases). V lost 6 bases and J lost 1, with 19 bases in between. Looked up from germline, CDR1 is MNHNS and CDR2 is SASEGT. CDR3 length: 16 residues. This chain's CDR3 is CASREKGTSLSYEQYF. The CDR3 DNA reads TGTGCCAGCAGAGAAAAAGGGACTTCACTTTCCTACGAGCAGTACTTC.

The genes are TRBV14 and TRBJ2-1; D ambiguous. CDR1 SGHDN and CDR2 FVKESK come from the germline V gene. V was pared by 2 bases and J by 9 bases, with 14 bases between. The CDR3 contains 14 residues. CDR3 in DNA: TGTGCCAGCAGCCAAAGGACGAGGCCCCTTGAGCAGTTCTTC. Its protein product is CASSQRTRPLEQFF.

The chain uses TRBV6-6 and TRBJ2-7; perhaps TRBD2 as D (6 bases). CDR1 and CDR2 from the germline V gene are MNHNY and SVGAGI (reference sequence). V shed 7 bases and J shed 7 bases, with 11 bases lying between them. The length of the CDR3 is 11 residues. The CDR3 sequence: CASTYGREQYF. The CDR3 bases are TGTGCCAGCACCTACGGGAGAGAGCAGTACTTC.

This clone was seen a handful of times. This chain connects TRBV14 to TRBJ2-3; D call uncertain. CDR1 is SGHDN and CDR2 is FVKESK in the germline V gene. Trimming cost V 4 bases and J 6 bases, with 8 bases left between them. This CDR3 contains 12 residues. This chain's CDR3 is CASSPFGDTQYF. The CDR3 DNA reads as TGTGCCAGCAGCCCCTTCGGGGATACGCAGTATTTT.

This sequence joins TRBV5-1 and TRBJ2-7; a possible D gene is TRBD2 (5 bases). Trimming cost V 4 bases and J 4 bases, with 6 bases left between them. The CDR3 is made up of 11 amino acids. Germline CDR1 reads SGHRS; CDR2 reads YFSETQ. The CDR3 loop reads CASSEGYEQYF. The CDR3 DNA reads as TGCGCCAGCAGCGAGGGTTACGAGCAGTACTTC.

The rearrangement links TRBV29-1 to TRBJ1-2; 7 bases match TRBD1. The CDR3 extends over 16 amino acids. Germline CDR1 reads SQVTM; CDR2 reads ANQGSEA. V shed 2 bases and J 1 base; nucleotides not matched to a gene: 10. For the CDR3, the DNA is TGCAGCGTTGAATTCGCGGACAGGCGTCGTAACTATGGCTACACCTTC. Its translation: CSVEFADRRRNYGYTF.

The CDR3 DNA follows: TGTGCCAGCAGCGTCGAGGGGACGGACACTGAAGCTTTCTTT. Translated, it gives CASSVEGTDTEAFF. This chain joins TRBV9 and TRBJ1-1; the D gene is possibly TRBD1 (5 bases). The V gene lost 2 bases and the J gene lost 3 bases, with 11 bases spanning the gap. The germline V gene has CDR1 SGDLS and CDR2 YYNGEE. This CDR3 spans 14 amino acids.

V gene TRBV4-2 combines with J gene TRBJ1-3; D call uncertain. Germline CDR1 and CDR2: LGHNA and YNFKEQ. Trimming stripped 1 base from V and 0 bases from J, with 4 bases between. The CDR3 length is 14 residues. CDR3 in DNA: TGTGCCAGCAGCCAAGGGGCCTCTGGAAACACCATATATTTT. This gives the protein CASSQGASGNTIYF.

This clone was seen just once. The V and J genes are TRBV7-2 and TRBJ2-2; the match to TRBD2 covers 10 bases. The J segment lost 11 bases and the V segment lost 2 bases, leaving 8 bases of the junction unmatched. In germline, CDR1 is SGHTA, CDR2 FQGNSA. This CDR3 spans 15 amino acids. In DNA, the CDR3 is TGTGCCAGCAGCTTAAGTCTAGCGGGGGCCCCTGAGCTGTTTTTT. Residues: CASSLSLAGAPELFF.